This TCR beta chain was sequenced during a study of T-cell memory formation after mild COVID-19. As for the study in general: For the most part, TCR clusters were specific to one donor.

This clonotype was counted at least ten times. Its antigen is not known. The J segment lost 5 bases and the V segment lost 3 bases, leaving 8 bases of the junction unmatched. The CDR3 extends over 15 amino acids. Germline assignment: CDR1 SQVTM and CDR2 ANQGSEA. TCRdb reprocessed the 5' RACE reads via MiXCR and lists one record per CDR3 protein. The sample consists of 550,000 to 600,000 distinct CDR3 sequences, roughly 22% of them appearing once. General observations from the study: Of the contracting clones, CD4+ ones lay mainly in CM and EM, and CD8+ ones in EMRA. CD4/CD8 balance characterized clones contracting day 15 to 85, and CD4+ skew characterized later expanders. Several responding clones turned up in pre-infection memory, indicating that cross-reactive memory may have taken part.

This chain joins TRBV29-1 and TRBJ2-7, with 12 positions matching TRBD2. The source of this sequence is an adult woman who had mild COVID-19 (a few samples of this study predate the infection). Cell type and time point are not known. Sequencing was done on a sample of PBMCs or a T cell subset sorted from them (not recorded which). For the CDR3, the DNA is TGCAGCGTTGAGGTTCAGACTAGCGGGAGACACGAGCAGTACTTC. It codes for CSVEVQTSGRHEQYF.